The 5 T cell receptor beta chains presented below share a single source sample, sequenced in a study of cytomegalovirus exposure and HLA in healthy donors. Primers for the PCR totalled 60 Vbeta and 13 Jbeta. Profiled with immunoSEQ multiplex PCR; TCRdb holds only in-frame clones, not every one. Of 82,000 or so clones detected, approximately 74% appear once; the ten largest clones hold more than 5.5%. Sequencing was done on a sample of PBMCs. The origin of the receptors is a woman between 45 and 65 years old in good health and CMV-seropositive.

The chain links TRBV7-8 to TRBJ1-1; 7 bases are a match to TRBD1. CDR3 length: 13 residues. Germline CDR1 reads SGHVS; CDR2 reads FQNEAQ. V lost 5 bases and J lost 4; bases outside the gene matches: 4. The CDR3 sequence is CASSQTGPTEAFF. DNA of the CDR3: TGTGCCAGCAGCCAGACAGGGCCCACTGAAGCTTTCTTT.

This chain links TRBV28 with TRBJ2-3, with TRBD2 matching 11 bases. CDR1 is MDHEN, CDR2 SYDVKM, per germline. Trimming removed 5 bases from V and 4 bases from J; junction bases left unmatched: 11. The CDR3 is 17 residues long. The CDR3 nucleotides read TGTGCCAGCAGTGCTACAATACTAGCGGGGGAAGCAGATACGCAGTATTTT. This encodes CASSATILAGEADTQYF.

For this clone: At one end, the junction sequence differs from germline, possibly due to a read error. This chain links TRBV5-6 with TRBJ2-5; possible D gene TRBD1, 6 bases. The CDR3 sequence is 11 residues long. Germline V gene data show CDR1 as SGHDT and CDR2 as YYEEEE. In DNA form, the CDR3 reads TGTGCCAGCAGCTCTGGGTGGGACACGCACTTC. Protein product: CASSSGWDTHF.

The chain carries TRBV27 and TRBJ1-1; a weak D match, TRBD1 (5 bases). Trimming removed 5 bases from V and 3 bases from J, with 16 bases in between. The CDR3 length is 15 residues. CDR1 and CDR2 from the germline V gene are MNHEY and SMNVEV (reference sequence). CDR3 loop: CASSTSGRADTEAFF. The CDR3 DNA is TGTGCCAGCAGTACCTCGGGCAGGGCGGACACTGAAGCTTTCTTT.

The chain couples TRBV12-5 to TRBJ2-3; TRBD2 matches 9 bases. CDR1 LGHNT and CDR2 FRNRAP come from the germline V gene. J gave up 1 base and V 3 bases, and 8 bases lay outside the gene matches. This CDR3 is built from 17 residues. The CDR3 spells CASGFQIGGRGTDTQYF. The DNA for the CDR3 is TGTGCTAGTGGTTTTCAGATTGGCGGGAGGGGCACAGATACGCAGTATTTT.